One sample yielded the 19 T cell receptor beta chains listed below, sequenced in a study of beta chain features in type 1 diabetes. The study reverse transcribed the entire isolated RNA, so it sequenced expressed TCRB transcripts. The protocol was immunoSEQ multiplex PCR, while the TCRdb copy is restricted to in-frame clones and leaves out a portion. The table records 200,000 to 250,000 clones, 16% of them present only once. Study-wide results and caveats: Type 1 diabetes patients had moderately but significantly shorter TCRB CDR3s in all four CD4+ subsets.

Their target antigens are unknown. What was sequenced was naive CD4+ T cells from blood. The receptor source for this set is a man aged 30-40 years with type 1 diabetes.

This clone was recorded a few times. V and J are TRBV18 and TRBJ2-1; possibly TRBD1 or TRBD2 for D (6 bases each). The germline V and J ends were trimmed by 0 bases and 6 bases, with 12 bases remaining between them. CDR3 length: 15 residues. CDR1 KGHSH and CDR2 LQKENI come from the germline V gene. Here the CDR3 reads CASSPPGGGRNEQFF. CDR3 sequence (DNA): TGTGCCAGCTCACCACCAGGGGGAGGTCGCAATGAGCAGTTCTTC.

This clone was counted a few times. The chain joins TRBV28 to TRBJ1-1; unclear D gene. Germline V gene lookup returns CDR1 MDHEN and CDR2 SYDVKM. Trimming shortened V by 7 bases and J by 1 base, and 16 bases separated the two germline ends. The CDR3 contains 15 residues. CDR3: CASTKPRDSNTEAFF. In nucleotides, the CDR3 is TGTGCCAGCACTAAACCCCGGGATTCGAACACTGAAGCTTTCTTT. The full variable domain, rest sourced from reference TRBV28 and TRBJ1-1, is DVKVTQSSRYLVKRTGEKVFLECVQDMDHENMFWYRQDPGLGLRLIYFSYDVKMKEKGDIPEGYSVSREKKERFSLILESASTNQTSMYLCASTKPRDSNTEAFFGQGTRLTVV.

This chain joins TRBV25-1 and TRBJ2-7, with 7 bases matching TRBD1. The CDR3 runs to 15 residues. Germline CDR1 is MGHDK and CDR2 is SYGVNS. The junction had 7 bases not matched to a gene; V was cut back by 2 bases and J by 3 bases. The DNA for the CDR3 is TGTGCCAGCAGTGAAGTCGACAGGGAGAGCTACGAGCAGTACTTC. Its translation: CASSEVDRESYEQYF.

This clone was found a few times. The chain recombines TRBV7-2 with TRBJ1-5; D is undetermined. This CDR3 is built from 15 residues. The V gene lost 2 bases and the J gene lost 1 base, with 9 bases spanning the gap. The germline CDR1 and CDR2 sequences are SGHTA and FQGNSA. CDR3 sequence reads: CASSLQAGSNQPQHF. DNA for the CDR3: TGTGCCAGCAGCTTACAAGCGGGGAGCAATCAGCCCCAGCATTTT.

This CDR3 is CASSNLGGNTEAFF. As DNA, the CDR3 is TGTGCCAGCAGTAATTTGGGAGGCAACACTGAAGCTTTCTTT. This chain joins TRBV7-9 and TRBJ1-1; unclear D gene. Germline V gene data show CDR1 as SEHNR and CDR2 as FQNEAQ (reference sequence). This CDR3 spans 14 amino acids. V dropped 6 bases and J dropped 2 bases, with 13 bases sitting between them.

The DNA for the CDR3 is TGCAGCGGTGAGGGACTAGCGGGAATCAACGAGCAGTACTTC. The encoded protein is CSGEGLAGINEQYF. This sequence joins TRBV29-1 and TRBJ2-7; TRBD2 aligns across 13 bases. The CDR3 extends over 14 amino acids. CDR1 SQVTM and CDR2 ANQGSEA come from the germline V gene. The trim removed 7 bases at V and 5 bases at J, leaving 8 bases unmatched.

This clone was observed a handful of times. This sample includes further DNA sequences coding for the same CDR3. The chain is built from TRBV5-4 and TRBJ2-3, with 7 bases matching TRBD2. From germline, CDR1 is SGHNT and CDR2 YYREEE (reference sequence). The V gene end was trimmed by 2 bases and the J gene end by 0 bases; junction bases not matched to a gene: 3. CDR3 length equals 15 residues. This CDR3 reads CASSLAGTSTDTQYF. CDR3 DNA sequence: TGTGCCAGCAGCTTAGCGGGAACTAGCACAGATACGCAGTATTTT.

The CDR3 coding sequence is TGTGCCAGCAGTTTATCGTGGGCGGGTGAGCAGTTCTTC. As protein: CASSLSWAGEQFF. The V and J genes are TRBV27 and TRBJ2-1; D may be TRBD2 (5 bases). With 0 bases removed from V and 9 bases from J, the gap between germline ends came to 9 bases. Germline V lookup: CDR1 MNHEY, CDR2 SMNVEV (reference sequence). The CDR3 totals 13 residues.

The genes are TRBV6-1 and TRBJ2-1; 7 bases are shared with TRBD2. Germline V lookup: CDR1 MNHNS, CDR2 SASEGT. After removal of 2 bases from V and 2 bases from J, the junction contained 3 bases not matched to a gene. The CDR3 length is 15 residues. CDR3 nucleotides: TGTGCCAGCAGTGAAAGGGCGGGGGCCTACAATGAGCAGTTCTTC. It translates to CASSERAGAYNEQFF.

The CDR3 coding sequence is TGCGCCAGCAGCCAAGACAGGGGATCCAATGAAAAACTGTTTTTT. This codes for CASSQDRGSNEKLFF. The rearrangement uses TRBV4-3 and TRBJ1-4; a possible D gene is TRBD1 (6 bases). CDR1 and CDR2 (germline): LGHNA, YSLEER. CDR3 length: 15 amino acids. V was trimmed by 0 bases and J by 5 bases, leaving 10 bases between them.

The chain joins TRBV29-1 to TRBJ2-7; D not certain. Germline CDR1 and CDR2: SQVTM and ANQGSEA. CDR3 length: 12 amino acids. The V end was cut by 4 bases, the J end by 1 base, with 8 bases between. CDR3 protein: CSVALISYEQYF. The DNA for the CDR3 is TGCAGCGTTGCTCTGATTTCCTACGAGCAGTACTTC.

Comment on this clone: Other DNA sequences within the sample encode an identical CDR3. V and J are TRBV7-9 and TRBJ2-5; TRBD2 is a possible D gene (5 bases). V lost 5 bases and J 5 bases, leaving 6 bases between the germline ends. The CDR3 consists of 11 residues. The V gene's germline CDR1 is SEHNR and CDR2 FQNEAQ (reference sequence). CDR3 DNA sequence: TGTGCCAGCAGCGAGGGCGAGACCCAGTACTTC. Translation gives CASSEGETQYF.

There are a few counts of this clone. The chain couples TRBV5-1 to TRBJ2-1; 8 bases line up with TRBD1. Germline V gene data show CDR1 as SGHRS and CDR2 as YFSETQ. Germline trimming cut 4 bases from V and 7 bases from J; bases unmatched to any gene: 7. The CDR3 sequence is 14 residues long. The CDR3 DNA reads as TGCGCCAGCAGCCCAAGGACAGGGCCGAATGAGCAGTTCTTC. Protein sequence: CASSPRTGPNEQFF.

This clone has only a few counts. The chain employs TRBV9 and TRBJ2-5; either TRBD1 or TRBD2 may supply D (5 bases each). The CDR3 covers 15 residues. Germline V gene lookup returns CDR1 SGDLS and CDR2 YYNGEE. The ends were cut back, 4 bases at V and 2 bases at J, with 15 bases in the middle. CDR3 amino acids: CASSPQTGPQETQYF. CDR3 nucleotide sequence: TGTGCCAGCAGCCCTCAAACGGGACCACAAGAGACCCAGTACTTC.

This clone was seen a few times. The chain combines TRBV27 with TRBJ2-7; possibly TRBD1 for D (5 bases). CDR3 length: 15 residues. The germline V gene has CDR1 MNHEY and CDR2 SMNVEV (reference sequence). Trimming removed 8 bases at V and 0 bases at J, with 17 bases between. CDR3 sequence: CASSRNGQPSYEQYF. The CDR3 DNA follows: TGTGCCAGCTCTAGAAACGGACAACCCTCCTACGAGCAGTACTTC.

This clone was detected only once. The chain couples TRBV7-9 to TRBJ2-1; 7 positions agree with TRBD2. The J segment lost 4 bases and the V segment lost 5 bases, leaving 2 bases of the junction unmatched. Germline loops: CDR1 SEHNR, CDR2 FQNEAQ (reference sequence). The CDR3 contains 13 residues. The CDR3: CASSAGVYNEQFF. The CDR3 DNA is TGTGCCAGCAGCGCGGGGGTTTACAATGAGCAGTTCTTC.

The chain is built from TRBV7-2 and TRBJ2-1, with TRBD2 matching 7 bases. V lost 1 base, J lost 1 base, and 7 bases stayed unmatched. This CDR3 comprises 17 residues. CDR1 is SGHTA, CDR2 FQGNSA, per germline. CDR3 DNA: TGTGCCAGCAGCTTAGGTCGTCCTAGCGGATCCTACAATGAGCAGTTCTTC. This codes for CASSLGRPSGSYNEQFF.

In its sample, this clone was seen a few times. The chain joins TRBV10-3 to TRBJ2-7, with D perhaps TRBD2 (6 bases). Germline V gives CDR1 ENHRY, CDR2 SYGVKD. This CDR3 region has 12 residues. Between the trimmed V and J ends, which lost 6 bases and 3 bases, there was a span of 9 bases. CDR3 loop: CAIRKAGYEQYF. The CDR3 region has the DNA TGTGCCATCAGAAAAGCGGGCTACGAGCAGTACTTC.

This rearrangement joins TRBV29-1 to TRBJ1-2; D possibly corresponds to TRBD1 (5 bases). This CDR3 has 13 residues. Germline assignment: CDR1 SQVTM and CDR2 ANQGSEA. The ends were cut back, 4 bases at V and 6 bases at J, with 15 bases in the middle. CDR3 region: CSVAVREVNGYTF. CDR3 bases: TGCAGCGTTGCGGTCAGGGAAGTGAATGGCTACACCTTC.